This T cell receptor beta chain was captured in a study of siplizumab effects on memory and regulatory T cells. The study's findings and limits: Alloreactive sequences from unstimulated CD4+ memory cells fell significantly with siplizumab. Mappable alloreactive CD4+ clones were on average approximately 70% Treg-derived with siplizumab, around 30% in controls. The study did not confirm that proliferating Tregs from siplizumab cultures were suppressive. Memory T cells appeared less diverse than naive cells, which seemed to contribute substantially to alloresponse.

Germline V CDR1 and CDR2: MNHEY, SMNVEV (reference sequence). Trimming took off 4 bases at V and 1 base at J, with 11 bases between the two ends. CDR3 length: 14 residues. Libraries were prepared by immunoSEQ multiplex PCR; TCRdb keeps only in-frame clonotypes and omits some of them. This sample has over 95,000 clones, with around 93% found just once. Concerning this clone itself: Its antigen is as yet unknown.

This TCR came from a human donor in good health. J is TRBJ2-7 and V is TRBV27, with D possibly TRBD2 on 6 matching bases. Sequences were obtained from non-Treg CD4+ T cells sorted from blood. CDR3 sequence reads: CASSSTRGSYEQYF. CDR3 in DNA: TGTGCCAGCAGTTCCACCCGGGGGTCCTACGAGCAGTACTTC.